These T cell receptor beta chains were read from a single sample in a study of cytomegalovirus exposure and HLA in healthy donors. Assay: immunoSEQ multiplex PCR; the TCRdb copy retains only in-frame clones and omits some. The sample includes approximately 150,000 clones, 87% of them seen just once. The sample was PBMCs. These receptor sequences come from a man between 18 and 29 years old in good health and CMV-seropositive. Both conserved end residues are part of each CDR3. A D gene is named only where the DNA matches it firmly. Expanded clones get a size class; other rows say once, few or many, or leave the size out.

CDR3,DNA,D,size,J,V
CASSLEQGAYEQYF,TGTGCCAGCAGCTTGGAACAGGGGGCATACGAGCAGTACTTC,TRBD1,.,TRBJ2-7,TRBV7-7
CASITRGREQYF,TGTGCCAGCATCACTCGAGGCCGCGAGCAGTACTTC,.,.,TRBJ2-7,TRBV5-6
CASSLTDGELFF,TGTGCCAGCAGTTTGACAGATGGGGAGCTGTTTTTT,.,.,TRBJ2-2,TRBV6-6
CASSYILAGVDNEQFF,TGTGCCAGCAGCTACATCCTAGCGGGAGTAGACAATGAGCAGTTCTTC,TRBD2,once,TRBJ2-1,TRBV13
CATSSRQGMNTEAFF,TGTGCCACCAGCTCGAGGCAGGGGATGAACACTGAAGCTTTCTTT,.,once,TRBJ1-1,TRBV15
CASRTGLENEQFF,TGCGCCAGCAGAACCGGACTAGAAAATGAGCAGTTCTTC,TRBD2,.,TRBJ2-1,TRBV5-1
CASSFSRRFGGTDYEQYF,TGTGCCAGCAGCTTTTCCAGACGGTTCGGCGGGACAGATTACGAGCAGTACTTC,.,few,TRBJ2-7,TRBV5-4
CASSSTGLAGATQYNEQFF,TGTGCCAGCAGTTCAACAGGCCTAGCGGGAGCAACACAGTACAATGAGCAGTTCTTC,TRBD2,.,TRBJ2-1,TRBV13
CASSLGLAVEETQYF,TGTGCCAGCAGCTTGGGCCTAGCAGTAGAAGAGACCCAGTACTTC,.,.,TRBJ2-5,TRBV5-8
CASRLAGQFYEAFF,TGTGCCAGCAGACTGGCGGGACAGTTTTATGAAGCTTTCTTT,TRBD1,.,TRBJ1-1,TRBV28
CASSVGSLAGITDTQYF,TGTGCCAGCAGCGTAGGGAGTCTAGCGGGCATCACAGATACGCAGTATTTT,TRBD2,.,TRBJ2-3,TRBV9
CASSPGGFSPNYGYTF,TGTGCCAGCAGCCCCGGAGGGTTCTCACCTAACTATGGCTACACCTTC,.,.,TRBJ1-2,TRBV7-9
CASRPPSGRWEQYF,TGTGCCAGCAGACCCCCTAGCGGGAGGTGGGAGCAGTACTTC,TRBD2,.,TRBJ2-7,TRBV6-6
CAWGRTNEKLFF,TGTGCCTGGGGGAGGACTAATGAAAAACTGTTTTTT,.,once,TRBJ1-4,TRBV30
CSAGQQGADTGELFF,TGCAGCGCCGGCCAACAGGGGGCCGACACCGGGGAGCTGTTTTTT,TRBD1,.,TRBJ2-2,TRBV29-1
CASSEQGMTYEQYF,TGTGCCAGCAGTGAACAGGGGATGACCTACGAGCAGTACTTC,.,.,TRBJ2-7,TRBV2
CASSYRTPYEQYF,TGTGCCAGCAGTTACAGGACTCCCTACGAGCAGTACTTC,.,.,TRBJ2-7,TRBV6-6
CASSRQTGWNTEAFF,TGTGCCAGCAGCAGACAGACAGGGTGGAACACTGAAGCTTTCTTT,TRBD1,.,TRBJ1-1,TRBV9
CASSQGIGYTF,TGTGCCAGCAGCCAGGGGATCGGCTACACCTTC,.,few,TRBJ1-2,TRBV6-5